Included here is one TCR beta chain sequence, with context. Per the authors' pipeline: Amplifying reference gene primers gave estimates of nucleated cell counts. Only in-frame clones appear in the TCRdb table, and some are missing; sequencing was by immunoSEQ multiplex PCR. Clonal size and the V and J genes are those of that table, whereas D and trimming came from the DNA. The sample has a few hundred thousand clones, more than 75% seen once. The data originate from a study of blood T cell repertoires in COVID-19. Across the study: There were acute and convalescent COVID-19 samples, and they came from the United States, Italy and Spain. T cells, B-cell-depleted T cells, or PBMCs supplied cDNA or gDNA.

V dropped 4 bases and J dropped 0; count of bases not matched to a gene: 5. The CDR3 loop spans 16 amino acids. Germline CDR1 SGHVS, CDR2 FQNEAQ. V and J are TRBV7-8 and TRBJ2-4, with 8 positions matching TRBD1. This clonotype was obtained from a woman between 45 and 65 years old with acute or convalescent COVID-19. Sequenced material: peripheral blood. As DNA, the CDR3 is TGTGCCAGCAGCTCAAGGGACAGGTTAGCCAAAAACATTCAGTACTTC. This sequence encodes CASSSRDRLAKNIQYF.